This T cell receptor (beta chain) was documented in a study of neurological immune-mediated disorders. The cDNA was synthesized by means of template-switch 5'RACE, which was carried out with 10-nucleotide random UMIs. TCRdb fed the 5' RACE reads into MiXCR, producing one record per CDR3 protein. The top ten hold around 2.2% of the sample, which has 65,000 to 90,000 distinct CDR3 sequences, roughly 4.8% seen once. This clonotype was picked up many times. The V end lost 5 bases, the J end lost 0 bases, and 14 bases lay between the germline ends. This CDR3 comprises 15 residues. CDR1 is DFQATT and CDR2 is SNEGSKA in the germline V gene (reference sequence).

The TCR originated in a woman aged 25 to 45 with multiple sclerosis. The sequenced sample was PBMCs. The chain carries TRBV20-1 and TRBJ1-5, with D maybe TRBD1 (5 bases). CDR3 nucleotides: TGCAGTGCTCAAGGACACCGTAATAGCAATCAGCCCCAGCATTTT. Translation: CSAQGHRNSNQPQHF.